This T cell receptor (beta chain) was observed in a study of CD8+CD57+ T cells in acquired aplastic anemia. Study-level information: Average DNA yield from sorted CD4+ and CD8+ cells was around 3 ug.

It was genomic DNA that served as the template for profiling TCR beta VDJ and CDR3. TCRdb redid the calling of the reads with MiXCR, one entry per CDR3 protein. The table has hundreds of thousands of distinct CDR3 sequences, 65% to 80% seen once. This clonotype occurred many times. Per germline, CDR1 MNHNS and CDR2 SASEGT. This CDR3 is built from 12 residues. J was trimmed by 5 bases and V by 8 bases; bases with no gene match: 3. The chain uses TRBV6-1 and TRBJ2-7, with 10 bases matching TRBD1. The sequence was obtained from a human donor in good health, serving as a control. Sequenced input: sorted CD4+, CD8+, or CD8+CD57+ T cells (not recorded which) from PBMCs. In nucleotides, the CDR3 is TGTGCCAGCGACAGGGGGCTGGACGAGCAGTACTTC. This encodes CASDRGLDEQYF.